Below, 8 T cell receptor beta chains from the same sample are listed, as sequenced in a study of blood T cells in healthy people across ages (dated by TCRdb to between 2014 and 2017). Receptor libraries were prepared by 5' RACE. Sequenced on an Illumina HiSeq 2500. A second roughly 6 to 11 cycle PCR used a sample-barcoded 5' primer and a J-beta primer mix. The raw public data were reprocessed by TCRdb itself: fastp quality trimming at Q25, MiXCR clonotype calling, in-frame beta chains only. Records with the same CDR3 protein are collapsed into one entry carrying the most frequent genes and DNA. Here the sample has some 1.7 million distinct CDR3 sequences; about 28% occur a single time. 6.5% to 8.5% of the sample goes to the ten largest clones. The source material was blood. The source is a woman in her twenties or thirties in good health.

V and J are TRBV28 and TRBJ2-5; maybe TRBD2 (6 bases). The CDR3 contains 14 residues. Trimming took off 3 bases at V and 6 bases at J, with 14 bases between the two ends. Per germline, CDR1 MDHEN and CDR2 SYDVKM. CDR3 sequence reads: CASSFPGGLQTQYF. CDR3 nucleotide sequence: TGTGCCAGCAGTTTCCCCGGGGGTCTCCAGACCCAGTACTTC.

The CDR3 sequence: CASSINRDNEQYF. In DNA, the CDR3 is TGTGCCAGTAGTATAAACCGGGACAATGAGCAGTACTTC. The chain has TRBV19 and TRBJ2-7; TRBD1 might be the D (6 bases). This CDR3 has 13 amino acids. With 2 bases removed from V and 7 bases from J, the gap between germline ends came to 12 bases. Germline V gene data show CDR1 as LNHDA and CDR2 as SQIVND (reference sequence).

CDR3 sequence reads: CSANRVTGGMNTEAFF. Written as DNA, the CDR3 is TGCAGTGCCAATAGGGTAACAGGGGGCATGAACACTGAAGCTTTCTTT. The V call is TRBV20-1, the J call TRBJ1-1; 9 nucleotides align to TRBD1. CDR1 DFQATT and CDR2 SNEGSKA come from the germline V gene (reference sequence). V was clipped by 6 bases and J by 0 bases; unmatched bases: 11. CDR3 length equals 16 residues.

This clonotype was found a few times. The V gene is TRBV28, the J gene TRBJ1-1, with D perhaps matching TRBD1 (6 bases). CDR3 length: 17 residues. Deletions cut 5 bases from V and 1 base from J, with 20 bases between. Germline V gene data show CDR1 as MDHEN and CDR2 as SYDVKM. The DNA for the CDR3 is TGTGCCAGCAGTATAGGTCTACTCGTGGGACAGAACACTGAAGCTTTCTTT. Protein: CASSIGLLVGQNTEAFF. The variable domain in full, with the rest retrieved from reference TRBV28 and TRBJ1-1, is DVKVTQSSRYLVKRTGEKVFLECVQDMDHENMFWYRQDPGLGLRLIYFSYDVKMKEKGDIPEGYSVSREKKERFSLILESASTNQTSMYLCASSIGLLVGQNTEAFFGQGTRLTVV.

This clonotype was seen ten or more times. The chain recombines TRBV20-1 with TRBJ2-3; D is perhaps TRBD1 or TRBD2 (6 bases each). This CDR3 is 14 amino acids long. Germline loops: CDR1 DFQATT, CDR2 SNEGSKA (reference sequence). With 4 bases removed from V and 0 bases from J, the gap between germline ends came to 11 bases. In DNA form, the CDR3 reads TGCAGTGCTACCCGGGGGCCTAGCACAGATACGCAGTATTTT. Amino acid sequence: CSATRGPSTDTQYF.

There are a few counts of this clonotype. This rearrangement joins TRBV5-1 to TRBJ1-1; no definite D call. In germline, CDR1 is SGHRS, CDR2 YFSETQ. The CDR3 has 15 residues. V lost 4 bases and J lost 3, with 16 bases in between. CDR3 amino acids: CASSPVAGYDTEAFF. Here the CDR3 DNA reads TGCGCCAGCAGCCCGGTGGCGGGGTATGACACTGAAGCTTTCTTT. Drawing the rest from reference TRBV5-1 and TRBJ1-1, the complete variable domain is KAGVTQTPRYLIKTRGQQVTLSCSPISGHRSVSWYQQTPGQGLQFLFEYFSETQRNKGNFPGRFSGRQFSNSRSEMNVSTLELGDSALYLCASSPVAGYDTEAFFGQGTRLTVV.

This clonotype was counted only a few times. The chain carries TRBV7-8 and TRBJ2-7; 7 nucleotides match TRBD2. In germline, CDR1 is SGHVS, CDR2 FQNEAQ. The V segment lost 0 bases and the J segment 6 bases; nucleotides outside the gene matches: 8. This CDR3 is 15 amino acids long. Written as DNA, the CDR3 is TGTGCCAGCAGCTTAGCGCCCGGGACTACCCTCGAGCAGTACTTC. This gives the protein CASSLAPGTTLEQYF.

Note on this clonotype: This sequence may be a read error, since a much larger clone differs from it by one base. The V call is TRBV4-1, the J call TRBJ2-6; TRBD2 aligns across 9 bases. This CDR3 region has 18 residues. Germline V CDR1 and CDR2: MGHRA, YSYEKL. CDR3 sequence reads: CASSHLAGVHSGANVRTF. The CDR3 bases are TGCGCCAGCAGCCATTTAGCGGGAGTCCACTCTGGGGCCAACGTCCGGACTTTC.